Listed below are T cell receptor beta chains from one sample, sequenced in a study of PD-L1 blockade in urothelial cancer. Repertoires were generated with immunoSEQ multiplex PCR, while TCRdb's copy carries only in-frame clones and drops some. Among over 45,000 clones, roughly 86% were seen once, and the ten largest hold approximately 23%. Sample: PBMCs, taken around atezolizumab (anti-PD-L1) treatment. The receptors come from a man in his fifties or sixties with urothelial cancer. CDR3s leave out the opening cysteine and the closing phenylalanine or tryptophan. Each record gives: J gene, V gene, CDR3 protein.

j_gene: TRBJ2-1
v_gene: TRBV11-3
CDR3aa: ASSNQKYGEQF

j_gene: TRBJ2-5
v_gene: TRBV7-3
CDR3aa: ASSPTSGGVETQY

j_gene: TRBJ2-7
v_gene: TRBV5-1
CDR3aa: ASSAAVLLGQSYEQY

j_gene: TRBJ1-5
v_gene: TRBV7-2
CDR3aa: ASSPRQGIQPQH

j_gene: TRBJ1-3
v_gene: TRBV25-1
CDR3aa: ASNPVGGNTIY

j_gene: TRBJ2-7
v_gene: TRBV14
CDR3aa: ASSQIGLAGGAYEQY

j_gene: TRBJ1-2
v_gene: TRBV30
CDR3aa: AWSVRGTPQRHYGYT

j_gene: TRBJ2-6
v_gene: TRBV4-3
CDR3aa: ASSQEPQGASLSSGANVLT

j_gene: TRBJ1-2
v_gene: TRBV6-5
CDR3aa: ASSPLRASGGYT

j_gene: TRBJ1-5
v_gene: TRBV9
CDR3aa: ASSVGGQPVDNQPQH

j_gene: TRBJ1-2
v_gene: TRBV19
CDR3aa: ASSAIGTERVYGYT

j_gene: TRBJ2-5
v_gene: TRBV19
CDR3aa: ASSSSGGETQY

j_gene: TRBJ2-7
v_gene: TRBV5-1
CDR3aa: ASSPGGASSSYEQY

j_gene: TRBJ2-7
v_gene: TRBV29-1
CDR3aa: SVGDGTTYEQY

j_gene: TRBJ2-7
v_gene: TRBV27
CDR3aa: ASSTHPGAYEQY

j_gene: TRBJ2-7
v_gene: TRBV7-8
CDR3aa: ASSPSSGQGHEQY

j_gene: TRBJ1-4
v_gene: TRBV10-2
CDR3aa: ASSDNRDRSEKLF

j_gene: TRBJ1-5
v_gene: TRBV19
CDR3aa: ASSRGLYQPQH

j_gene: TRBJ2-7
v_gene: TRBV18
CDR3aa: ASSRTGGYEQY

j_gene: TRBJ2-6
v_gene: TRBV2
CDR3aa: ASTTGAPGANVLT

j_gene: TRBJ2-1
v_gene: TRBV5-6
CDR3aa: ASSGGTGAYEQF

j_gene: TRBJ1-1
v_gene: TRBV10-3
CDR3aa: AISALNTEAF

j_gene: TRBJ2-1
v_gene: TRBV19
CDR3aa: ASRNPTGGGWYEQF

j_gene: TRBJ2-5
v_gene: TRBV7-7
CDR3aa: ASSLSGQGLAGAPHRQTQY

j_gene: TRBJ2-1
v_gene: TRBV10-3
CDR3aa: AISEPRSSSYNEQF

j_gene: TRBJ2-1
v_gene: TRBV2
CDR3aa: ASSPWRGSYNEQF

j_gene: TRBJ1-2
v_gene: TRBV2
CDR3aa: ASSSRGNYGYT

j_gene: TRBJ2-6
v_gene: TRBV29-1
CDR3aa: SVRDRAGSGANVLT

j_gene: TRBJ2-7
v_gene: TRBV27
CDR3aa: ASSLSGARYEQY

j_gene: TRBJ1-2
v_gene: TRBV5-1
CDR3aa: ASSLDRGAAGYT

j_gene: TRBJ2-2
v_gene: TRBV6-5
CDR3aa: ASRTGTNTGELF

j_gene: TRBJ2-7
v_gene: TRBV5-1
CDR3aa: ASRAGFSYEQY

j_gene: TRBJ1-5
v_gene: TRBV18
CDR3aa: ASSPQGQGGNQPQH